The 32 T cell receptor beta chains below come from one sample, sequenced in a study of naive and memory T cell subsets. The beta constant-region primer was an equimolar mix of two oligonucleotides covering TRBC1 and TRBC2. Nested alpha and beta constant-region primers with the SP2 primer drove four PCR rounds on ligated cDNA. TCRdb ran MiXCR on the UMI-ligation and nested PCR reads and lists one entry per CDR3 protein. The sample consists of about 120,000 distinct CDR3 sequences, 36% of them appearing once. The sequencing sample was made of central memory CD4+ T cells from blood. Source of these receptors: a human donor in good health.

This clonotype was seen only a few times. The CDR3 reads CASSINQNTEAFF. CDR3 coding DNA: TGTGCCAGCAGTATTAATCAGAACACTGAAGCTTTCTTT. The rearrangement links TRBV28 to TRBJ1-1; D unresolved. Per germline, CDR1 MDHEN and CDR2 SYDVKM. The CDR3 extends over 13 amino acids. The ends were cut back, 5 bases at V and 1 base at J, with 8 bases in the middle.

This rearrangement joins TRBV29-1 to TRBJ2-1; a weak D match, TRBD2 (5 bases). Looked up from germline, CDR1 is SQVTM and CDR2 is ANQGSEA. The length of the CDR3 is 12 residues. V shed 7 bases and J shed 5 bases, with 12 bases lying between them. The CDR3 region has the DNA TGCAGCGCACAAGGAGCGGACAATGAGCAGTTCTTC. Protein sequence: CSAQGADNEQFF.

CDR3 sequence: CASSILAGGGADTQYF. The DNA of the CDR3 is TGCGCCAGCAGCATACTAGCGGGAGGCGGCGCAGATACGCAGTATTTT. V usage is TRBV5-1 and J usage is TRBJ2-3, with 12 bases matching TRBD2. The CDR3 length is 16 residues. Germline loops: CDR1 SGHRS, CDR2 YFSETQ. J was trimmed by 4 bases and V by 4 bases; bases with no gene match: 7.

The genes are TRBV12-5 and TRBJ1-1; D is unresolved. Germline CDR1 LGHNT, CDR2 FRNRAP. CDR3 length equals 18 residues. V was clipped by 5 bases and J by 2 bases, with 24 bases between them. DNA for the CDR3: TGTGCTAGTGGTACGTCCGGGCCGGCACGTTGGAATAACACTGAAGCTTTCTTT. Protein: CASGTSGPARWNNTEAFF.

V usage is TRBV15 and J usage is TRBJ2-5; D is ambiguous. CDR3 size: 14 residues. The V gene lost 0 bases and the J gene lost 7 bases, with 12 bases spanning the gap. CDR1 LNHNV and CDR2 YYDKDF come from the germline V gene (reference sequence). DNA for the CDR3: TGTGCCACCAGCAGAGATTGGTTAGCCGGGACCCAGTACTTC. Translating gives CATSRDWLAGTQYF.

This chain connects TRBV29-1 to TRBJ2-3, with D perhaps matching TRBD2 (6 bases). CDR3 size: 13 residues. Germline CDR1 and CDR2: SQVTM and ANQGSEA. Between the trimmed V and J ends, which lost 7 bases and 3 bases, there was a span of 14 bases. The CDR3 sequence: CSASGFSTDTQYF. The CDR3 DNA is TGCAGCGCCAGCGGGTTTTCAACAGATACGCAGTATTTT.

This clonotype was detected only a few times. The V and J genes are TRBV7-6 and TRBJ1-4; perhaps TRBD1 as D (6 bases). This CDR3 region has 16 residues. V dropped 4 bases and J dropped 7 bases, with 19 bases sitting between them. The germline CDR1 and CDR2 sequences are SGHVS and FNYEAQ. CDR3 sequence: CASSSTPVKGGEKLFF. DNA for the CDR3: TGTGCCAGCAGCTCGACGCCAGTAAAAGGGGGTGAAAAACTGTTTTTT.

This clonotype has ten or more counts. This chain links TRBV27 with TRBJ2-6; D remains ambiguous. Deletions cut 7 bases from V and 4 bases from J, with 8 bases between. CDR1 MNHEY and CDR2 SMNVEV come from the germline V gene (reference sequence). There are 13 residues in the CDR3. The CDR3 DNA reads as TGTGCCAGCAAGGGTACCGGGGCCAACGTCCTGACTTTC. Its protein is CASKGTGANVLTF.

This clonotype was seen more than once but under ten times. Here the CDR3 DNA reads TGTGCCAGCAGTTTAGCAGAGTCCTACGAGCAGTACTTC. Its translation is CASSLAESYEQYF. The chain carries TRBV12-3 or TRBV12-4 and TRBJ2-7, with D unresolved. V lost 0 bases to trimming and J lost 1 base, with 4 bases between them. This CDR3 has 13 residues.

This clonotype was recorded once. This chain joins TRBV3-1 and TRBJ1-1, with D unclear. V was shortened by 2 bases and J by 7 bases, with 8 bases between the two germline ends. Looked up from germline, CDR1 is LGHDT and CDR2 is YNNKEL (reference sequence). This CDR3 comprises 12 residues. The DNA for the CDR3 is TGTGCCAGCAGCCAATTGGACGGTGAAGCTTTCTTT. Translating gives CASSQLDGEAFF.

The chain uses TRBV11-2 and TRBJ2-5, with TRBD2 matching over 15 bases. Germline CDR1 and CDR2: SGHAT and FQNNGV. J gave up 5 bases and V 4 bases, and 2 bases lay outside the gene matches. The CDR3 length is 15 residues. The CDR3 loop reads CASSSGLAGGETQYF. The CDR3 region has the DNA TGTGCCAGCAGCTCCGGACTAGCGGGAGGGGAGACCCAGTACTTC.

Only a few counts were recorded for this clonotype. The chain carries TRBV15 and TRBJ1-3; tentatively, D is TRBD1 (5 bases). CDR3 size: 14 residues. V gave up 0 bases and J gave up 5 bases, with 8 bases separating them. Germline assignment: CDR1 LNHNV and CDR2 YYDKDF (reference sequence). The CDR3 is CATSRDAGRNTIYF. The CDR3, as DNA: TGTGCCACCAGCAGAGATGCAGGGAGAAACACCATATATTTT.

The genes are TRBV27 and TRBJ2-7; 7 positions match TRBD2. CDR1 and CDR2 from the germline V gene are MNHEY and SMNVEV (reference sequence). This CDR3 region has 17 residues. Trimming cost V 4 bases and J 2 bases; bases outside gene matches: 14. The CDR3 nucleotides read TGTGCCAGCAGTTATCGCTCTACGGGAGGAACCACCTACGAGCAGTACTTC. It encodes CASSYRSTGGTTYEQYF.

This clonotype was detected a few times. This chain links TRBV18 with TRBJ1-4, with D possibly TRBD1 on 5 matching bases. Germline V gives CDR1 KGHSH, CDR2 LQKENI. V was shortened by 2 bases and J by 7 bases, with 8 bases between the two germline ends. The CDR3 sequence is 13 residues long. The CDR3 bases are TGTGCCAGCTCACCATTCGGGGGTGAAAAACTGTTTTTT. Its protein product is CASSPFGGEKLFF.

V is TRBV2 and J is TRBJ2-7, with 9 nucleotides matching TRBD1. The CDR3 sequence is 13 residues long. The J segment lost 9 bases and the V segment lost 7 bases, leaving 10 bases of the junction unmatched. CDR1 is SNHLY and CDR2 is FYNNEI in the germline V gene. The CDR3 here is CASIRDRATGQYF. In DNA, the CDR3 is TGTGCCAGCATCCGGGACAGGGCTACAGGGCAGTACTTC.

The CDR3: CASSLGGTSADTQYF. Written as DNA, the CDR3 is TGTGCCAGCAGCTTAGGCGGGACTAGCGCAGATACGCAGTATTTT. The genes are TRBV9 and TRBJ2-3, with 10 bases lining up with TRBD2. The germline V gene encodes CDR1 SGDLS and CDR2 YYNGEE. V dropped 4 bases and J dropped 4; count of bases not matched to a gene: 6. The length of the CDR3 is 15 residues.

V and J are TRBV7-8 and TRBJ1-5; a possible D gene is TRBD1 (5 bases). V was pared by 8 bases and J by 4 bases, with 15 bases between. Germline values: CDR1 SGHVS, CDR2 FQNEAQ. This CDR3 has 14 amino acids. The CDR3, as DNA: TGTGCCAGCGGCACAGGTTCTGGGAATCAGCCCCAGCATTTT. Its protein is CASGTGSGNQPQHF.

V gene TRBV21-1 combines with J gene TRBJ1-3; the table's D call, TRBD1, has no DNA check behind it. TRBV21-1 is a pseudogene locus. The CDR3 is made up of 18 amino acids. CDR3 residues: CASSHLSQSRGTGNTIYF. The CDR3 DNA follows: TGTGCCAGCAGCCATCTCTCCCAATCGCGGGGGACTGGAAACACCATATATTTT.

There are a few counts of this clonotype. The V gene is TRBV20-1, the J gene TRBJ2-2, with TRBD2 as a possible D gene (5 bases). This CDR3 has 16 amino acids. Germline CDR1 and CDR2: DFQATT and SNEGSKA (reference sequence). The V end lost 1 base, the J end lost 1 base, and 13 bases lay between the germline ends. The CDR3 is CSARVRGRGNTGELFF. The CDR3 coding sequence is TGCAGTGCTAGAGTTCGGGGTCGGGGGAACACCGGGGAGCTGTTTTTT.

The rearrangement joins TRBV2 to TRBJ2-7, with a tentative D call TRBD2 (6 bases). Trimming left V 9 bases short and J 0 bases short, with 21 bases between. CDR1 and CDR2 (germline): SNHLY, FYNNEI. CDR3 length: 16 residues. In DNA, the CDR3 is TGTGCCAGTCAGAACCTCGGGGGTGTAAGCTCCTACGAGCAGTACTTC. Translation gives CASQNLGGVSSYEQYF.

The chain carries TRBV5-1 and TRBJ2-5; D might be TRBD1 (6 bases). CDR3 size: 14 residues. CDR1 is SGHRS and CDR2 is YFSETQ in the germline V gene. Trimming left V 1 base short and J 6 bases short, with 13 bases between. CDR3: CASSLPGQGKTQYF. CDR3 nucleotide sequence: TGCGCCAGCAGCTTGCCGGGCCAGGGGAAGACCCAGTACTTC.

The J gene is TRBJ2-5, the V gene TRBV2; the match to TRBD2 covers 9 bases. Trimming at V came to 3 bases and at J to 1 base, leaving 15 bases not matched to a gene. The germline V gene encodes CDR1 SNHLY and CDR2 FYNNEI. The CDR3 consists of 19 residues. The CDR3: CASSDKRQGPSGAQETQYF. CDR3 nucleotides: TGTGCCAGCAGTGATAAACGGCAGGGCCCTAGCGGGGCCCAAGAGACCCAGTACTTC.

The CDR3 coding sequence is TGTGCCAGCAGCTGGAGGGGGCCCTCTCAGCCCCAGCATTTT. Translated: CASSWRGPSQPQHF. This rearrangement joins TRBV12-3 or TRBV12-4 to TRBJ1-5, with 7 bases that match TRBD1. The V gene end was trimmed by 6 bases and the J gene end by 6 bases; junction bases not matched to a gene: 8. CDR3 length equals 14 residues.

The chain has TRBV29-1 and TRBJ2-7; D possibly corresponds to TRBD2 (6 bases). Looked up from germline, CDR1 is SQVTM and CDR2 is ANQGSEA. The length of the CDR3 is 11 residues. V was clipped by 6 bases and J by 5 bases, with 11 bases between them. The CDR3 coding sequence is TGCAGCGTCGCGACTAGTCACGAGCAGTACTTC. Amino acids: CSVATSHEQYF.

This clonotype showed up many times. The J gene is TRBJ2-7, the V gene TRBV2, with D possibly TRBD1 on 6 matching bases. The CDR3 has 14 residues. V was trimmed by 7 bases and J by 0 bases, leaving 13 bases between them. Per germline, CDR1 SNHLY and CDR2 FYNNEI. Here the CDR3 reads CASMPGVVSYEQYF. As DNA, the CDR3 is TGTGCCAGCATGCCAGGGGTAGTCTCCTACGAGCAGTACTTC.

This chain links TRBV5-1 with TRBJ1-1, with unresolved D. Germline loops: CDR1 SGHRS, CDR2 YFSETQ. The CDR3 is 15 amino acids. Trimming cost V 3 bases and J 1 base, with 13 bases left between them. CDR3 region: CASSSDGLRNTEAFF. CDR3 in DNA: TGCGCCAGCAGCTCGGACGGCCTCAGGAACACTGAAGCTTTCTTT.

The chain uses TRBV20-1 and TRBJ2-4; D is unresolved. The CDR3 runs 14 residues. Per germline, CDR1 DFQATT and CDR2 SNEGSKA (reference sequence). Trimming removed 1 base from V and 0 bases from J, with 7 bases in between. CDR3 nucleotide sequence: TGCAGTGCTAGAGCGCGCCTAGCCAAAAACATTCAGTACTTC. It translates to CSARARLAKNIQYF.

For the CDR3, the DNA is TGCGCCAGCAGCTTGGACCATAATAAAGCTTTCTTT. As protein: CASSLDHNKAFF. The rearrangement links TRBV5-1 to TRBJ1-1; D is ambiguous. V was shortened by 0 bases and J by 9 bases, with 9 bases between the two germline ends. This CDR3 contains 12 residues. Germline V CDR1 and CDR2: SGHRS, YFSETQ.

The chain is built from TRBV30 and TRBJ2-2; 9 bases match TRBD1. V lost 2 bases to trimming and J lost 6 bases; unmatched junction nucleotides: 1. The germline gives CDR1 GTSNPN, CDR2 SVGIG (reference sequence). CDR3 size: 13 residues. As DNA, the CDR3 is TGTGCCTGGAGTCGACAGGGGGCCGGGGAGCTGTTTTTT. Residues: CAWSRQGAGELFF.

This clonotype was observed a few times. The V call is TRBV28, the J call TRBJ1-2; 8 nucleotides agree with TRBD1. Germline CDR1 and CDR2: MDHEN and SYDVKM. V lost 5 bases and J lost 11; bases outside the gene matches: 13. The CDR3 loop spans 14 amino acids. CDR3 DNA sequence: TGTGCCAGCAGTCCAGGACAGGGACCCCTGGGGTACACCTTC. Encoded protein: CASSPGQGPLGYTF.

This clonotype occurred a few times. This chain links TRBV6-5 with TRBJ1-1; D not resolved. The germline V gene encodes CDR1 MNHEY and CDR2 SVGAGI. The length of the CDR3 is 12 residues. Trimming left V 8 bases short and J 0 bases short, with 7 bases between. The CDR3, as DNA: TGTGCCAGCGAAGGTATGAACACTGAAGCTTTCTTT. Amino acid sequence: CASEGMNTEAFF.

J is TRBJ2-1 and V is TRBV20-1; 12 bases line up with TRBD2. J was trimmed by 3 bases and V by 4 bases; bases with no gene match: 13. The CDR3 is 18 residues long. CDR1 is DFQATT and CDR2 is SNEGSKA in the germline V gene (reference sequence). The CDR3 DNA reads TGCAGTGCTACCACAGGGCTGACTAGCGGGAGTGACTACAATGAGCAGTTCTTC. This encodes CSATTGLTSGSDYNEQFF.